This T cell receptor (beta chain) appears in the sequencing data of a study of T cell changes during pregnancy in multiple sclerosis. Method: immunoSEQ multiplex PCR; TCRdb's copy keeps in-frame clones and lacks some. The sample includes approximately 90,000 clones, around 94% of them seen just once. The germline V gene encodes CDR1 PRHDT and CDR2 FYEKMQ (reference sequence). The CDR3 runs 12 residues. V lost 2 bases and J 7 bases, leaving 9 bases between the germline ends. This chain uses TRBV13 with TRBJ2-7; D call uncertain. The TCR originated in a female donor with multiple sclerosis, enrolled in a pregnancy study. The sequencing used peripheral blood, collected in the third trimester of pregnancy. CDR3 sequence: CASSLSPSEQYF. CDR3 DNA: TGTGCCAGCAGCTTAAGCCCTTCGGAGCAGTACTTC. Drawing the rest from reference TRBV13 and TRBJ2-7, the complete variable domain is AAGVIQSPRHLIKEKRETATLKCYPIPRHDTVYWYQQGPGQDPQFLISFYEKMQSDKGSIPDRFSAQQFSDYHSELNMSSLELGDSALYFCASSLSPSEQYFGPGTRLTVT.